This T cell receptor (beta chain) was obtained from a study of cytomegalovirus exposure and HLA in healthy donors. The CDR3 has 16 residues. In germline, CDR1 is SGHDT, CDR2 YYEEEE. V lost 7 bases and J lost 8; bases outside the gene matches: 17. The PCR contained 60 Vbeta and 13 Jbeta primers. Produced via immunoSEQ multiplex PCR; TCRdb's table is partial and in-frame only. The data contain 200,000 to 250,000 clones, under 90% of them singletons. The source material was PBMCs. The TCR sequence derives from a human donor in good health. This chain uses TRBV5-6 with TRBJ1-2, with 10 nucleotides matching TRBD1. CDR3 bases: TGTGCCAGCGGACCGGGACAGGGGTGGATAACGGGAGGCTACACCTTC. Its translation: CASGPGQGWITGGYTF.